This T cell receptor beta chain was obtained from a study of T cell responses to AZD1222 COVID-19 vaccine. Study observations and caveats: Most donors were white British, females outnumbered males, and clonal diversity was possibly underestimated.

With regard to this clone: The antigen remains undetermined.

Trimming stripped 1 base from V and 5 bases from J, with 15 bases between. The length of the CDR3 is 15 residues. Germline lookup yields CDR1 SGHRS and CDR2 YFSETQ. The assay was immunoSEQ multiplex PCR, and TCRdb's table has in-frame clones only and misses some. Of more than 85,000 clones listed, roughly 83% are singletons. This clonotype was obtained from an adult who received the AZD1222 COVID-19 vaccine. Specimen: peripheral blood, collected 28 days after the second AZD1222 dose. The V gene is TRBV5-1, the J gene TRBJ2-5; possibly TRBD1 or TRBD2 for D (5 bases each). In DNA, the CDR3 is TGCGCCAGCAGCTTGTCTGGGGCGCCGGGGGAGACCCAGTACTTC. Protein sequence: CASSLSGAPGETQYF.